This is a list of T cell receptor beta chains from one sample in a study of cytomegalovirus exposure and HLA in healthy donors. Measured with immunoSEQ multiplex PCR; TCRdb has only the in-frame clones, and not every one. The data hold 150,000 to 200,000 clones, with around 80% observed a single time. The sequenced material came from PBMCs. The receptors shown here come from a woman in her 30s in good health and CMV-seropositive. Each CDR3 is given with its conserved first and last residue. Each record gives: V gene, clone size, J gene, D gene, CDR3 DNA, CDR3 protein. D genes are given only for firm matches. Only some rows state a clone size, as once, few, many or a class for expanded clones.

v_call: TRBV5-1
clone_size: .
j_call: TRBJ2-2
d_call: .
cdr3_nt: TGCGCCAGCAGCTTGGGACTGGTCGCGAACACCGGGGAGCTGTTTTTT
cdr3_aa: CASSLGLVANTGELFF

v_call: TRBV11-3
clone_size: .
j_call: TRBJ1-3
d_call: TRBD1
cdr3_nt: TGTGCCAGCAGTCCAGGGGGACCATCTGGAAACACCATATATTTT
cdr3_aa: CASSPGGPSGNTIYF

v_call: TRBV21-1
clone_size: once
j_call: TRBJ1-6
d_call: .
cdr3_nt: TGTGCCAGCAGCAAGGGAGATGGGGGGAAGTCCTATAATTCACCCCTCCACTTT
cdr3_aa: CASSKGDGGKSYNSPLHF

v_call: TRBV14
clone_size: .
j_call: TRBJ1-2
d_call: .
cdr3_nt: TGTGCCAGCAGCCAAGAAGGGAGACAGGCTAGGGGTTTTGGCTACACCTTC
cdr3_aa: CASSQEGRQARGFGYTF

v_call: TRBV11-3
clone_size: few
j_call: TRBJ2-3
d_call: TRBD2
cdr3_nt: TGTGCCAGCAGCTTGCGACTAGCGGGGGGCACAGATACGCAGTATTTT
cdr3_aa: CASSLRLAGGTDTQYF

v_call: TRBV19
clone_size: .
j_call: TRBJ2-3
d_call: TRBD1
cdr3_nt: TGTGCCAGTAAACAGGGGTCCACAGATACGCAGTATTTT
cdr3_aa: CASKQGSTDTQYF

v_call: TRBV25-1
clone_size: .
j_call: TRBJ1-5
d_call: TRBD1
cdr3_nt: TGTGCCAGCAGTGGGACAGGGCACCAGCCCCAGCATTTT
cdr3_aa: CASSGTGHQPQHF

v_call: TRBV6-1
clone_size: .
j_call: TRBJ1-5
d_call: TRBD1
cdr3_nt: TGTGCCAGCAGTGCCGGGACAGGGGAGGGGGGGCGGCCCCAGCATTTT
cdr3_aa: CASSAGTGEGGRPQHF

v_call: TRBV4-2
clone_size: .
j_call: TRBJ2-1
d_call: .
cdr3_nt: TGTGCCAGCAGCCAAGAGGCGAGAGGTGAGCAGTTCTTC
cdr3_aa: CASSQEARGEQFF

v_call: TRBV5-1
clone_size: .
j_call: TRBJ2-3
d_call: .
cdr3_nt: TGCGCCAGCAGCTTCAGCACTAGCACCCCAGAAGATACGCAGTATTTT
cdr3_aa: CASSFSTSTPEDTQYF

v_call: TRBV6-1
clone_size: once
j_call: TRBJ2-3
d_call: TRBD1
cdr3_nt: TGTGCCAGCAGTGAAGAGACAGGGGGCGCAGATACGCAGTATTTT
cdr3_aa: CASSEETGGADTQYF

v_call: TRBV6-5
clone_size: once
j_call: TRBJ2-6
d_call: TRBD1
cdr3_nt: TGTGCCAGCAGCTCGACAGGGGTCGGGGCCAACGTCCTGACTTTC
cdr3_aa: CASSSTGVGANVLTF

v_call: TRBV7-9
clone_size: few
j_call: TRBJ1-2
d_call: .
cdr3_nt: TGTGCCAGCAGCTTAGGCCGGCAGGGCTATGGCTACACCTTC
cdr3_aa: CASSLGRQGYGYTF

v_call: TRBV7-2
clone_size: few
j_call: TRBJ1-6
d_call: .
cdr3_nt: TGTGCCAGCAGCCCGGGACAACATAATTCACCCCTCCACTTT
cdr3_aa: CASSPGQHNSPLHF

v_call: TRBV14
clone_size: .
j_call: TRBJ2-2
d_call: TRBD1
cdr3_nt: TGTGCCAGCAGCTGGACGACAGGGGGGAGCGGGGAGCTGTTTTTT
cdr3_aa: CASSWTTGGSGELFF

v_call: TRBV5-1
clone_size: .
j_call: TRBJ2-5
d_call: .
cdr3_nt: TGCGCCAGCAGCTGGGGCATCCAAGAGACCCAGTACTTC
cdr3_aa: CASSWGIQETQYF

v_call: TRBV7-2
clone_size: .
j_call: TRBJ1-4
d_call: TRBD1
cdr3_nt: TGTGCCAGCAGCCCTTTCCGACAGGGCACTAATGAAAAACTGTTTTTT
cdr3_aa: CASSPFRQGTNEKLFF

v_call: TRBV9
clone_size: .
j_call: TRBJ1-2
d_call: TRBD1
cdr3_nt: TGTGCCAGCAGCAGATCCGAGGGGGCCGGGAGCTATGGCTACACCTTC
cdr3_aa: CASSRSEGAGSYGYTF

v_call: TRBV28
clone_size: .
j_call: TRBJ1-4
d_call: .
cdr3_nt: TGTGCCGTATGGGGGGGAAAACTGTTTTTT
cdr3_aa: CAVWGGKLFF

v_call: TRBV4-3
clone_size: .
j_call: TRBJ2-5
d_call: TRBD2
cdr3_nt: TGCGCCAGCAGCCAAGACAGCGGGGGGTACCAAGAGACCCAGTACTTC
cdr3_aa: CASSQDSGGYQETQYF

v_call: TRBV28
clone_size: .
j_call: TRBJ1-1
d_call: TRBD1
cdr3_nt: TGTGCCAGCAGTTTACTAGGACAGGGGAGTACTGAAGCTTTCTTT
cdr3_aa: CASSLLGQGSTEAFF

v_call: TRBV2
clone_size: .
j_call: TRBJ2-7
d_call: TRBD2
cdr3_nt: TGTGCCAGCAGTGACGCTAGCGGGGGGTACGAGCAGTACTTC
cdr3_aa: CASSDASGGYEQYF

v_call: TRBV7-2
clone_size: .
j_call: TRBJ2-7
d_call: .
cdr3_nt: TGTGCCAGCAGCCATCCAAGCTCCTACGAGCAGTACTTC
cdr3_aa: CASSHPSSYEQYF

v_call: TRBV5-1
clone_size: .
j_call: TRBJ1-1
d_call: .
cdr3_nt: TGCGCCAGCAGCTTGGAAGGGGTAGGTGGTGAAGCTTTCTTT
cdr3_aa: CASSLEGVGGEAFF

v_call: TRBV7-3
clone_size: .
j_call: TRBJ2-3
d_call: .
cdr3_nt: TGTGCCAGCAGCATTTCAGGAGATACGCAGTATTTT
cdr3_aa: CASSISGDTQYF

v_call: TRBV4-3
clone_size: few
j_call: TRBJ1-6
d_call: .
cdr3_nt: TGCGCCAGCAGCCAAAACGGTCCAGGGAATAATTCACCCCTCCACTTT
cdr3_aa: CASSQNGPGNNSPLHF

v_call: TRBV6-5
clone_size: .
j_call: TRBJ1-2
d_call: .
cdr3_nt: TGTGCCAGCAGTTACGTGAGCGGTGGCTACACCTTC
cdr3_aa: CASSYVSGGYTF

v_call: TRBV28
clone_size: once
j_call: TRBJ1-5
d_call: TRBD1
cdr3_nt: TGTGCCAGCAGTTTTAACAGGGGGATCAATCAGCCCCAGCATTTT
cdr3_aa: CASSFNRGINQPQHF

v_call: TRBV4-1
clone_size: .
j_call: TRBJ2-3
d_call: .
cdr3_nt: TGCGCCAGCAGCCAAGTTGGCATAGCGCGAGGTTCAGATACGCAGTATTTT
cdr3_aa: CASSQVGIARGSDTQYF

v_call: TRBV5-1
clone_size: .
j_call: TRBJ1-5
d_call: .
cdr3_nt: TGCGCCAGCAGCTTGGAAGGGAGGCAGCCCCAGCATTTT
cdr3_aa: CASSLEGRQPQHF

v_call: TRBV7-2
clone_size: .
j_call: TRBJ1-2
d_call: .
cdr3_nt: TGTGCCAGCAGTTCAGACATCGACAGAACCTATGGCTACACCTTC
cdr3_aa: CASSSDIDRTYGYTF

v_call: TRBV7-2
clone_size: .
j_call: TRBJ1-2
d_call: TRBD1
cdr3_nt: TGTGCCAGCAGCTTAGATGACAGGGCTTATGGCTACACCTTC
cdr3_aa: CASSLDDRAYGYTF

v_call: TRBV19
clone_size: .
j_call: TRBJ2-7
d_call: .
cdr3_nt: TGTGCCAGTAGTAATCCTCGAAAGGGAGCGTGGGAGCAGTACTTC
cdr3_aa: CASSNPRKGAWEQYF

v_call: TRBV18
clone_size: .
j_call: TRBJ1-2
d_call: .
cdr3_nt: TGTGCCAGCTCACCCGTCCAAAGGGGCTATGGCTACACCTTC
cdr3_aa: CASSPVQRGYGYTF

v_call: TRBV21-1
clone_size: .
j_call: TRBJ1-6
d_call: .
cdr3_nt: TGTGCCAGCAGCAAGCAGCAAACGGACAACCTTGGGAATTCACCCCTCCACTTT
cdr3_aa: CASSKQQTDNLGNSPLHF

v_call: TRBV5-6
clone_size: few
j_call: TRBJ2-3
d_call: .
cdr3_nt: TGTGCCAGCAGTTGGGAGGCCTCAGATACGCAGTATTTT
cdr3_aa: CASSWEASDTQYF

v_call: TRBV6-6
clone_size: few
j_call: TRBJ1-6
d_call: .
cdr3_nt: TGTGCCAGCACCTTACAGAACCCATATAATTCACCCCTCCACTTT
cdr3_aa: CASTLQNPYNSPLHF

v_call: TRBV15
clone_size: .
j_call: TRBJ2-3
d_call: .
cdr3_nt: TGTGCCACCAGCGGCAGGACAGATCCCGCAGATACGCAGTATTTT
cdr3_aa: CATSGRTDPADTQYF

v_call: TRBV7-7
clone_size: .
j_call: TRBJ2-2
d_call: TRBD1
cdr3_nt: TGTGCCAGCAGCTCCTACAGGGGGCGAAGCACCGGGGAGCTGTTTTTT
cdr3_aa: CASSSYRGRSTGELFF

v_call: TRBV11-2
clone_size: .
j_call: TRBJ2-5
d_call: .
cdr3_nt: TGTGCCAGCAGCACCCGGGTAGCAGGGTTGGAGACCCAGTACTTC
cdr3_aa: CASSTRVAGLETQYF

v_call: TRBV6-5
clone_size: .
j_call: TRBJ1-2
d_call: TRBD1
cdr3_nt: TGTGCCAGCAGTTACTCGAGACAGGGGGCGCGGGGCTACACCTTC
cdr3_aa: CASSYSRQGARGYTF

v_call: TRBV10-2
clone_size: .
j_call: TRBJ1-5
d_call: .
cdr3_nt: TGCGCCAGCAGTGATAGTAGTATTGGTCAGCCCCAGCATTTT
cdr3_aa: CASSDSSIGQPQHF

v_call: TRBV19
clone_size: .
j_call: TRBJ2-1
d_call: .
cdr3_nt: TGTGCCAGTAAGGACACGGGCCCGGTGGAGGAGCAGTTCTTC
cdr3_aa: CASKDTGPVEEQFF

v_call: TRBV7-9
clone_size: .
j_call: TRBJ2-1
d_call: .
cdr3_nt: TGTGCCAGCAGCTTAGCTGGGGGACTCTACAATGAGCAGTTCTTC
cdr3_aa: CASSLAGGLYNEQFF

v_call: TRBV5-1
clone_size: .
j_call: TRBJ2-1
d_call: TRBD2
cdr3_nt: TGCGCCAGCAGCTTGGCCCCCTCGGGACTAGCGGAAAACAATGAGCAGTTCTTC
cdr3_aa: CASSLAPSGLAENNEQFF

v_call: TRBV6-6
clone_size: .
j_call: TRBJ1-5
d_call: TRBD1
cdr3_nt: TGTGCCAGCAGTTCGGGACAGGGGAGGCAGCCCCAGCATTTT
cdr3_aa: CASSSGQGRQPQHF

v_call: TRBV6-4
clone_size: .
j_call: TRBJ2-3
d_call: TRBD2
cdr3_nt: TGTGCCAGCAGTGTCGAGCGGGGGGGCGCAGATACGCAGTATTTT
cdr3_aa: CASSVERGGADTQYF

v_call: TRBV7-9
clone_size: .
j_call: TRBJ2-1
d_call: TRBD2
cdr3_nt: TGTGCCAGCAGAAGGACAGGGGGAGGACTAGCGGGGTCTGAGCAGTTCTTC
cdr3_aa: CASRRTGGGLAGSEQFF

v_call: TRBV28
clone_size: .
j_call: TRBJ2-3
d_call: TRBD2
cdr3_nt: TGTGCCAGCAGTCTTAGCGGGAGCACAGATACGCAGTATTTT
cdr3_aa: CASSLSGSTDTQYF

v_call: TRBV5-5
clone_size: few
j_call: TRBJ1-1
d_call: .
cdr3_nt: TGTGCCAGCAGCGGAATGCAGGGTTTAGGCACTGAAGCTTTCTTT
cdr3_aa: CASSGMQGLGTEAFF

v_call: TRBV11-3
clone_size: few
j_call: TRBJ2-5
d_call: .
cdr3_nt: TGTGCCAGCAGCTTAGTAGTTTTGGAGACCCAGTACTTC
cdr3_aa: CASSLVVLETQYF

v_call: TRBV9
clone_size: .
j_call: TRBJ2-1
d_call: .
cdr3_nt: TGTGCCAGCAGCCCCAACAGGGATTTAAATGAGCAGTTCTTC
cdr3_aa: CASSPNRDLNEQFF

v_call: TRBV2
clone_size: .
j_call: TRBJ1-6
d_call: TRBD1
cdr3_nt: TGTGCCAGCAGTATCCAGACAGGGGATAATTCACCCCTCCACTTT
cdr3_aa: CASSIQTGDNSPLHF

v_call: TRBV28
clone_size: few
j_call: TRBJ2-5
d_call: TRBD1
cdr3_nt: TGTGCCAGCAGTTTAGGTGGGACAGTTGAGACCCAGTACTTC
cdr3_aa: CASSLGGTVETQYF

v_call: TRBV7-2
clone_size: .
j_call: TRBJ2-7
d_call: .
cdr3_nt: TGTGCCAGCAGCTTAGGGCAGGGACTCAACGAGCAGTACTTC
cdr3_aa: CASSLGQGLNEQYF